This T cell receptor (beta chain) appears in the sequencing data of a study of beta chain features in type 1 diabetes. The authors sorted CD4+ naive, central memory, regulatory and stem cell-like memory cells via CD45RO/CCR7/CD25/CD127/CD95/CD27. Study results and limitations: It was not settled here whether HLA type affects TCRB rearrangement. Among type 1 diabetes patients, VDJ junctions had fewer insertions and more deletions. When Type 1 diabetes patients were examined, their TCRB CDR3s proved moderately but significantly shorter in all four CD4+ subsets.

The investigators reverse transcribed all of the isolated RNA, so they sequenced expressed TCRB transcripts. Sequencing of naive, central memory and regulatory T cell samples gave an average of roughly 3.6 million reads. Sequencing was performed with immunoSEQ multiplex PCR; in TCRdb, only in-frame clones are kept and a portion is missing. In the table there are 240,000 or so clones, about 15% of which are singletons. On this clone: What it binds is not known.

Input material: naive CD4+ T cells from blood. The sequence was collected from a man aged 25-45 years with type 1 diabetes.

The CDR3 nucleotides are TGTGCCAGCATTCGGGGGGCTTATGGCTACACCTTC. Translated, it gives CASIRGAYGYTF. The rearrangement joins TRBV2 to TRBJ1-2, with D possibly matching TRBD1 (6 bases). Germline-derived CDR1 and CDR2 are SNHLY and FYNNEI. The germline V and J ends were trimmed by 7 bases and 5 bases, with 11 bases remaining between them. The length of the CDR3 is 12 residues.